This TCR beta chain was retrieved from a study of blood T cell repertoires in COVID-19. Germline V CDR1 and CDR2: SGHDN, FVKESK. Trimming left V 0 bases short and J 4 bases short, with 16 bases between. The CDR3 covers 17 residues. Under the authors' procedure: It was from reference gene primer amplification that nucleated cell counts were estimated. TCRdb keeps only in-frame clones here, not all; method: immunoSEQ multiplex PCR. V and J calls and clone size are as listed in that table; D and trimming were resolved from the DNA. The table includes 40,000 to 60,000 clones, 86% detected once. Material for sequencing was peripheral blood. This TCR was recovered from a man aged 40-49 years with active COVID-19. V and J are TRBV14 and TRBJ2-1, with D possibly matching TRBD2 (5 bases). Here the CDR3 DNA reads TGTGCCAGCAGCCAAGAGGGGTACGGACTCACATACAATGAGCAGTTCTTC. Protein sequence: CASSQEGYGLTYNEQFF. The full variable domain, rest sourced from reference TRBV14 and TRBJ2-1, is EAGVTQFPSHSVIEKGQTVTLRCDPISGHDNLYWYRRVMGKEIKFLLHFVKESKQDESGMPNNRFLAERTGGTYSTLKVQPAELEDSGVYFCASSQEGYGLTYNEQFFGPGTRLTVL.